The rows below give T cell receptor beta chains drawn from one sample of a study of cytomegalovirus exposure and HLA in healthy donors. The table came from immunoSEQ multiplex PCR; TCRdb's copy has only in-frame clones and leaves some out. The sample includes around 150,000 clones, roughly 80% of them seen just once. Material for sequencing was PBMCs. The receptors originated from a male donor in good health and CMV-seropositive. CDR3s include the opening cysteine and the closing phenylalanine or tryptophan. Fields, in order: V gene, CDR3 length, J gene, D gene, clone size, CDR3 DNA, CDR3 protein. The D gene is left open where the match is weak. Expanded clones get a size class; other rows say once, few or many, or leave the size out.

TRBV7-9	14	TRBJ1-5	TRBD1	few	TGTGCCAGCAGCCTGACGACAGGGAATCAGCCCCAGCATTTT	CASSLTTGNQPQHF
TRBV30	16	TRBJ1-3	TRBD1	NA	TGTGCCTGGAGAGGGACAGGGGGCGCGAATGGAAACACCATATATTTT	CAWRGTGGANGNTIYF
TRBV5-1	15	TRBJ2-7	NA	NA	TGCGCCAGCAGCTTTAATCAGGACAGTTCCTACGAGCAGTACTTC	CASSFNQDSSYEQYF
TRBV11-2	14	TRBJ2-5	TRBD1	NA	TGTGCCAGCAGCGGACACGGACAGGGGGAGACCCAGTACTTC	CASSGHGQGETQYF
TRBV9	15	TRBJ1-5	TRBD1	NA	TGTGCCAGCAGCGGGGGGGACAGGGAGGATCAGCCCCAGCATTTT	CASSGGDREDQPQHF
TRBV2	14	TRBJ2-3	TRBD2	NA	TGTGCCAGCAGTGGACGGGCGGGGGCAGATACGCAGTATTTT	CASSGRAGADTQYF
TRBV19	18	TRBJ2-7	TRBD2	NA	TGTGCCAGTAGTATAGACCTGGTCGGGACTAGCGGCTCCTACGAGCAGTACTTC	CASSIDLVGTSGSYEQYF
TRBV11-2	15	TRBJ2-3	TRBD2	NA	TGTGCCAGCAGCTTCCGCGGGAGGGGAACAGATACGCAGTATTTT	CASSFRGRGTDTQYF
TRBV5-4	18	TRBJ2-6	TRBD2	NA	TGTGCCAGCAACCTAGGGCTAGCGGGTAGCTTTGGTGCCAACGTCCTGACTTTC	CASNLGLAGSFGANVLTF
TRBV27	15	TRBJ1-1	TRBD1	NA	TGTGCCAGCAGTTTCAACAGGGGTCGGAACACTGAAGCTTTCTTT	CASSFNRGRNTEAFF
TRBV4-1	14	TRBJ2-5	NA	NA	TGCGCCAGCAGCCCACCCCTGAGGCAAGAGACCCAGTACTTC	CASSPPLRQETQYF
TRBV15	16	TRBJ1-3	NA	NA	TGTGCCACCAGCATTGGGGACATAATAAGAGGAAACACCATATATTTT	CATSIGDIIRGNTIYF
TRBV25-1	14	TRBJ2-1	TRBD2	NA	TGTGCCACCGGGGCGGGAGGACCATCAGATGAGCAGTTCTTC	CATGAGGPSDEQFF
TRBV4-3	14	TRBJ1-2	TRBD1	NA	TGCGCCAGCAGCCCGACAGGGGAACTCTATGGCTACACCTTC	CASSPTGELYGYTF
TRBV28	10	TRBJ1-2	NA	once	TGTGCCAGCGGCCATGATGGCTACACCTTC	CASGHDGYTF
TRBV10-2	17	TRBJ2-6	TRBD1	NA	TGCGCCAGCATAGGGGGACAGGGATTCTCTGGGGCCAACGGCCTGACTTTC	CASIGGQGFSGANGLTF
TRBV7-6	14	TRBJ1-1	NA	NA	TGTGCCAGCAGCCAGGCAAGAGAGGGCGCTGAAGCTTTCTTT	CASSQAREGAEAFF
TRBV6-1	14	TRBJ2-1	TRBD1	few	TGTGCCAGCAGTGCGGTTTCAGGGGGATGGGAGCAGTTCTTC	CASSAVSGGWEQFF
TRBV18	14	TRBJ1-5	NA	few	TGTGCCAGCAAAGCCGACAGCAGCAATCAGCCCCAGCATTTT	CASKADSSNQPQHF
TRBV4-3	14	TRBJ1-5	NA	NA	TGCGCCAGCAGCCAAGATGTCGGGAACCAGCCCCAGCATTTT	CASSQDVGNQPQHF
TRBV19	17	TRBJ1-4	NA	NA	TGTGCCAGTAGTATAAGGGGCCCGGGAGCAACTAATGAAAAACTGTTTTTT	CASSIRGPGATNEKLFF
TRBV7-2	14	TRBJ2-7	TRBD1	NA	TGTGCCAGCAGCTTAACAGGGGGCGGGTACGAGCAGTACTTC	CASSLTGGGYEQYF
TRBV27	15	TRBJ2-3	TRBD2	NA	TGTGCCAGCAGTCAACTAGCGGGGAGCACAGATACGCAGTATTTT	CASSQLAGSTDTQYF
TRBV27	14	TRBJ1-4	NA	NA	TGTGCCAGCAGTTTGGGGGGAGCTAATGAAAAACTGTTTTTT	CASSLGGANEKLFF
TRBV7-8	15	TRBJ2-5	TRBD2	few	TGTGCCAGCAGCCTCACCGGGACTAGGGGGGAGACCCAGTACTTC	CASSLTGTRGETQYF
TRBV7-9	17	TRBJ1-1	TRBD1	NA	TGTGCCAGCAGTCACCCACACGACAGGGGTTGGAACACTGAAGCTTTCTTT	CASSHPHDRGWNTEAFF
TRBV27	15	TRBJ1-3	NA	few	TGTGCCAGCAGTTATACAGGGCTCTCTGGAAACACCATATATTTT	CASSYTGLSGNTIYF
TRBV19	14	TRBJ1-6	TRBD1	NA	TGTGCCAGTAGTTCCGGGACAGACTATTCACCCCTCCACTTT	CASSSGTDYSPLHF
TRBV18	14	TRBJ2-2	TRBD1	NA	TGTGCCAGCTCACCGACAGGGGACACCGGGGAGCTGTTTTTT	CASSPTGDTGELFF
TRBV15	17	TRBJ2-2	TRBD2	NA	TGTGCCACCAGCAGAGATCGACTAGCTTCGAACACCGGGGAGCTGTTTTTT	CATSRDRLASNTGELFF
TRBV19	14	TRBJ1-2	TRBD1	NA	TGTGCCAGTAGTATCCAGTCAGGGGGCTATGGCTACACCTTC	CASSIQSGGYGYTF
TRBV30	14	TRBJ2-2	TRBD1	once	TGTGCCTCCGGGACAGGAGGTCGGTCCGGGGAGCTGTTTTTT	CASGTGGRSGELFF
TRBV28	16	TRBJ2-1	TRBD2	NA	TGTGCCAGCAGTCTAGTGACTAGCGGAACGTACAATGAGCAGTTCTTC	CASSLVTSGTYNEQFF
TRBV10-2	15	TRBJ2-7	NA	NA	TGCGCCAGCAGTGAGGGGGGCGCATCGTCCTACGAGCAGTACTTC	CASSEGGASSYEQYF
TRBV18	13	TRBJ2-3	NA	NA	TGTGCCAGCTTCGTCGCGGGTGCAGATACGCAGTATTTT	CASFVAGADTQYF
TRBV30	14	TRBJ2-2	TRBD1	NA	TGTGCCTGGATGGGGACAGGGCGAACCGGGGAGCTGTTTTTT	CAWMGTGRTGELFF
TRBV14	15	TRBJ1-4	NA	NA	TGTGCCAGCAGCCAAGAGTCAGGAACATATGAAAAACTGTTTTTT	CASSQESGTYEKLFF
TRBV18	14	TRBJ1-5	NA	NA	TGTGCCAGCTCACCACCAGGGGGCAATCAGCCCCAGCATTTT	CASSPPGGNQPQHF
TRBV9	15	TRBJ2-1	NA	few	TGTGCCAGCAGCGGGGGGGCGGGGGAGTACAATGAGCAGTTCTTC	CASSGGAGEYNEQFF
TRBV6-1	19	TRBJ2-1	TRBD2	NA	TGTGCCAGCAGTGAAGAGACCCCCCTAGCGGGAGGCCTCTACAATGAGCAGTTCTTC	CASSEETPLAGGLYNEQFF
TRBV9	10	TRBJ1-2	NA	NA	TGTGCCAGCAAAGAGCGGGGCTACACCTTC	CASKERGYTF
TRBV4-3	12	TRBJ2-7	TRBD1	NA	TGCGCCAGCAGCTCACAGGGGCTCGAGCAGTACTTC	CASSSQGLEQYF
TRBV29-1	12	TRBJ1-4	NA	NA	TGCAGCGTTCTGCAGGGCCGGGAAAAACTGTTTTTT	CSVLQGREKLFF
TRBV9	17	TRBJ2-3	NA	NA	TGTGCCAGCAGCGACCCCCCCGCAGGGCGATACACAGATACGCAGTATTTT	CASSDPPAGRYTDTQYF
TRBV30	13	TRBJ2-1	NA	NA	TGTGCCTGGATCCCCCGGGAGCGGGATGAGCAGTTCTTC	CAWIPRERDEQFF
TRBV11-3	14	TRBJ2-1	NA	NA	TGTGCCAGCAGCTTAGTTCAGGGGAGCAATGAGCAGTTCTTC	CASSLVQGSNEQFF
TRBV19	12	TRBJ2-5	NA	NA	TGTGCCAGTGCTCACTACCAAGAGACCCAGTACTTC	CASAHYQETQYF
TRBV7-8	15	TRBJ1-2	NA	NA	TGTGCCAGCAGCTTAAGTAGGGGTCTTAACTATGGCTACACCTTC	CASSLSRGLNYGYTF
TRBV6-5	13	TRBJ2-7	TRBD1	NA	TGTGCCAGCAGGAGGGACAGAGCCTACGAGCAGTACTTC	CASRRDRAYEQYF
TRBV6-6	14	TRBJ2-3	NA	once	TGTGCCAGCAGTGTACAGGAACTCACAGATACGCAGTATTTT	CASSVQELTDTQYF
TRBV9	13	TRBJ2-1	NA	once	TGTGCCAGCAGCGTAGGACTGCGCAATGAGCAGTTCTTC	CASSVGLRNEQFF
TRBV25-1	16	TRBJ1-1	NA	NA	TGTGCCAGCAGTGAAAGGGAGGGGATAGGGAACACTGAAGCTTTCTTT	CASSEREGIGNTEAFF
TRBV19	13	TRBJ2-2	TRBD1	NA	TGTGCCAGTAGTCTGACAGGGGTGGGGGAGCTGTTTTTT	CASSLTGVGELFF